The TCR beta chain described here comes from a study of a mutant IDH1 vaccine in newly diagnosed glioma. Across the whole study: The patients received vaccinations eight times, in weeks 1, 3, 5, 7, 11, 15, 19 and 23.

In the case of this clone: The antigen is unknown.

Trimming took 7 bases from V and 7 from J; bases not matched to a gene: 8. This CDR3 has 12 amino acids. Germline loops: CDR1 GTSNPN, CDR2 SVGIG (reference sequence). The time point is: week 23, last vaccination. Vaccinated patients received 300 ug of mutant IDH1 20-mer peptide per dose, with topical imiquimod. Donors had new IDH1-mutant astrocytomas of WHO grade 3 or 4 (ATRX-lost). The assay was immunoSEQ multiplex PCR, and TCRdb's table has in-frame clones only and misses some. The table includes tens of thousands of clones, 85% detected once. Sample: PBMCs, taken from a glioma patient whose treatment included an IDH1 peptide vaccine. This chain connects TRBV30 to TRBJ1-2; 8 bases are shared with TRBD1. The sequence was obtained from a man aged 25 to 45 with glioma. Some clones in this sample may be carry-over from other donors' samples. The CDR3 nucleotides read TGTGCCTTGGACAGGGACTTCGGTGGCTACACCTTC. It translates to CALDRDFGGYTF. The variable domain in full, with the rest retrieved from reference TRBV30 and TRBJ1-2, is SQTIHQWPATLVQPVGSPLSLECTVEGTSNPNLYWYRQAAGRGLQLLFYSVGIGQISSEVPQNLSASRPQDRQFILSSKKLLLSDSGFYLCALDRDFGGYTFGSGTRLTVV.